These T cell receptor beta chains were read from a single sample in a study of blood T cells in healthy people across ages. In TCRdb, the 5' RACE reads were re-called with MiXCR into one record per CDR3 protein. Seen here are about 1.7 million distinct CDR3 sequences, roughly 27% observed once, and the top ten hold about 7.7%. Sequencing used blood. The receptor set was obtained from a woman aged 25 to 39 in good health. The CDR3 runs from the conserved cysteine through the conserved F or W. A D gene is named only where the DNA matches it firmly. Size is stated for part of the rows, as once, few or many counts, or as a class when the clone is expanded.

>-|TRBV10-3|-|TRBJ1-5
TGTGCCATCAGTGTCGGGGTCGGCCAGCCCCAGCATTTT
CAISVGVGQPQHF
>-|TRBV3-1|-|TRBJ1-5
TGTGCCAGCAGCCAAGCAGGGCAAACGCCCCAGCATTTT
CASSQAGQTPQHF
>-|TRBV20-1|few|TRBJ2-1
TGCAGTTGGTATCGCCCCTCCCACAATGAGCAGTTCTTC
CSWYRPSHNEQFF
>TRBD2|TRBV7-2|few|TRBJ2-1
TGTGCCAGCAGCTTAGGTGGGACTAGGGCGGTCAATGAGCAGTTCTTC
CASSLGGTRAVNEQFF
>TRBD2|TRBV6-4|few|TRBJ2-3
TGTGCCAGCAGTGAGGCTAGCGGGAGCACAGATACGCAGTATTTT
CASSEASGSTDTQYF
>-|TRBV5-4|few|TRBJ2-3
TGTGCCAGCAGCTCTATTTCCGGATCGAGGTATACGCAGTATTTT
CASSSISGSRYTQYF
>-|TRBV7-2|-|TRBJ2-7
TGTGCCAGCAGCCCCCCACCTGGGAGGGAGCAGTACTTC
CASSPPPGREQYF
>-|TRBV7-2|-|TRBJ2-1
TGTGCCAGCAGCTTAGGGACGGTTGGGTACAGTGAGCAGTTCTTC
CASSLGTVGYSEQFF
>-|TRBV29-1|-|TRBJ1-4
TGCAGCGTTGGTGGGGGTTCTGGGGAAAAACTGTTTTTT
CSVGGGSGEKLFF
>TRBD1|TRBV11-2|-|TRBJ1-2
TGTACCAGCAGCTTACGTGGGGACAGGGATAATGGCTACACCTTC
CTSSLRGDRDNGYTF
>TRBD2|TRBV29-1|many|TRBJ2-1
TGCAGCGTTGAGCGGCGGGGGGGTTACAATGAGCAGTTCTTC
CSVERRGGYNEQFF
>-|TRBV5-1|once|TRBJ1-2
TGCGCCAGCAGCGCCGACACCGCGGGAGGCTACACCTTC
CASSADTAGGYTF
>-|TRBV6-5|few|TRBJ1-4
TGTGCCAGCAGTTACTCGCAGGGGTGGGCGAATGAAAAACTGTTTTTT
CASSYSQGWANEKLFF
>-|TRBV14|-|TRBJ2-3
TGTGCCAGCAGCTCTACCTGGGGCACAGATACGCAGTATTTT
CASSSTWGTDTQYF
>-|TRBV14|-|TRBJ2-1
TGTACCAGCAGCCAAGATCCGTACGGACGCTCGGATGAGCAGTTCTTC
CTSSQDPYGRSDEQFF
>-|TRBV12-3/TRBV12-4|few|TRBJ1-5
TGTGCCAGCAGCCCTCGGAGGGGGGACAATCAGCCCCAGCATTTT
CASSPRRGDNQPQHF
>TRBD1|TRBV2|-|TRBJ2-7
TGTGCCAGCAGTGTCTCGGGACAGGGCTACGAGCAGTACTTC
CASSVSGQGYEQYF
>-|TRBV2|-|TRBJ2-7
TGTGCCAGCAGTGAATGGCGGGCCTACAATGAGCAGTACTTC
CASSEWRAYNEQYF
>-|TRBV29-1|many|TRBJ1-2
TGCAGCGTTGAGTGGGGCCTCTATGGCTACACCTTC
CSVEWGLYGYTF
>-|TRBV11-2|few|TRBJ1-2
TGTGCCAGCAGCTTGACGGATACTAACTATGGCTACACCTTC
CASSLTDTNYGYTF
>TRBD1|TRBV5-1|once|TRBJ1-2
TGCGCCAGCGATGCATACAGGGGGAACTATGGCTACACCTTC
CASDAYRGNYGYTF
>-|TRBV5-1|once|TRBJ1-2
TGCGCCAGCAGCTACGACCCCGGGCCATCCTATGGCTACACCTTC
CASSYDPGPSYGYTF
>TRBD1|TRBV5-5|many|TRBJ2-6
TGTGCCAGCAGCTTTTCGGACAGGGCTGGGGCCAACGTCCTGACTTTC
CASSFSDRAGANVLTF
>-|TRBV5-1|few|TRBJ2-1
TGCGCCAGCAGCTTCAGGGGAAGCAAAAGCTCCTACAATGAGCAGTTCTTC
CASSFRGSKSSYNEQFF
>TRBD2|TRBV20-1|-|TRBJ2-3
TGCAGTGCTGCCGGACTAGCGGCGACAGATACGCAGTATTTT
CSAAGLAATDTQYF
>-|TRBV5-1|-|TRBJ1-1
TGCGCCAGCAGAATGTCGGCGCGGACGGAGGCTTTCTTT
CASRMSARTEAFF
>TRBD1|TRBV7-2|-|TRBJ2-1
TGTGCCAGCAGGGGTGTACAGGGGCAGGTTGAGCAGTTCTTC
CASRGVQGQVEQFF
>TRBD2|TRBV9|-|TRBJ2-1
TGTGCCAGCAGCACCGATACGGGAGGCTACAATGAGCAGTTCTTC
CASSTDTGGYNEQFF
>-|TRBV5-1|few|TRBJ2-1
TGCGCCAGCAGCTTGGCCTCAGAGACCCAGTTCTTC
CASSLASETQFF
>TRBD1|TRBV6-5|-|TRBJ2-4
TGTGCCAGCAGTCTTACGGGACAGGGATACCAGTACTTC
CASSLTGQGYQYF
>-|TRBV5-1|-|TRBJ2-5
TGCGCCAGCATGGACCCGGCTTCAGGAGAGACCCAGTACTTC
CASMDPASGETQYF
>-|TRBV30|few|TRBJ2-1
TGTGCCTGGAGTGTTGTGAGGGGGTATCTGAATGAGCAGTTCTTC
CAWSVVRGYLNEQFF
>-|TRBV9|-|TRBJ2-3
TGTGCCAGCAGCGTAGGTAACCCGGGCACAGATACGCAGTATTTT
CASSVGNPGTDTQYF
>-|TRBV5-1|-|TRBJ2-2
TGCGCCAGCAGCTACAGGGTTTCCGGGGAGCAGTTTTTT
CASSYRVSGEQFF
>-|TRBV12-3/TRBV12-4|-|TRBJ2-1
TGTGCCAGCAGTTTCGAGGACAAAGAGACCCAGTTCTTC
CASSFEDKETQFF
>-|TRBV20-1|-|TRBJ1-4
TGCAGTGCTTGGGACGTAGACAATGATGAAAAACTGTTTTTT
CSAWDVDNDEKLFF
>-|TRBV30|-|TRBJ1-2
TGTGCTAGGGCCCGGGAGGGGTTGGTCGAATATGGCTACACCTTC
CARAREGLVEYGYTF
>TRBD1|TRBV5-4|-|TRBJ2-7
TGTGCCAGCAGCTGGGGACAGACCGAACTCTACGAGCAGTACTTC
CASSWGQTELYEQYF
>-|TRBV27|-|TRBJ2-4
TGTGCCAGCAGTCCCCTTTCCCCAGGGAGGCAGTACTTC
CASSPLSPGRQYF